The clone carrying this T cell receptor (beta chain) occurred once. These data come from a study of T cell changes during pregnancy in multiple sclerosis. Germline V gene lookup returns CDR1 KGHSH and CDR2 LQKENI. CDR3 length: 15 amino acids. Trimming cost V 3 bases and J 4 bases; bases outside gene matches: 6. Some clones are missing from TCRdb's copy, which holds only in-frame ones; the method was immunoSEQ multiplex PCR. Of approximately 32,000 clones in the sample, about 92% were seen once. This clonotype originated in a female donor with multiple sclerosis, enrolled in a pregnancy study. Material: CD4+ T cells from peripheral blood mononuclear cells, obtained in the second trimester of pregnancy. The V gene is TRBV18, the J gene TRBJ2-5, with TRBD2 matching 9 bases. The CDR3 sequence: CASSPSGRSGETQYF. CDR3 coding DNA: TGTGCCAGCTCACCGAGCGGGAGGTCTGGAGAGACCCAGTACTTC.